This TCR beta chain was profiled in a study of blood T cell repertoires in COVID-19. Germline V gives CDR1 MGHDK, CDR2 SYGVNS. The CDR3 has 15 residues. Losses at the gene ends were 7 bases for V and 3 bases for J; bases not matched to a gene: 7. Cohort allocation depended upon clinical history that participants reported. In the authors' workflow: Estimation of nucleated cell counts was performed using reference gene primer amplification. The data were produced by immunoSEQ multiplex PCR, yet TCRdb's version contains in-frame clones alone and is incomplete. V, J and clone size derive from that table, while D and trimming were established from the DNA sequence. The data show 150,000 to 250,000 clones, with around 90% seen just once and 2% to 2.5% held by the top ten.

The receptor was isolated from a woman in her thirties who had recovered from COVID-19. Sequencing used PBMCs or T cells enriched from blood (not recorded which). The rearrangement joins TRBV25-1 to TRBJ2-4; 9 bases match TRBD1. This CDR3 reads CASMGTGLGKNIQYF. DNA for the CDR3: TGTGCCAGCATGGGGACAGGGTTGGGCAAAAACATTCAGTACTTC.